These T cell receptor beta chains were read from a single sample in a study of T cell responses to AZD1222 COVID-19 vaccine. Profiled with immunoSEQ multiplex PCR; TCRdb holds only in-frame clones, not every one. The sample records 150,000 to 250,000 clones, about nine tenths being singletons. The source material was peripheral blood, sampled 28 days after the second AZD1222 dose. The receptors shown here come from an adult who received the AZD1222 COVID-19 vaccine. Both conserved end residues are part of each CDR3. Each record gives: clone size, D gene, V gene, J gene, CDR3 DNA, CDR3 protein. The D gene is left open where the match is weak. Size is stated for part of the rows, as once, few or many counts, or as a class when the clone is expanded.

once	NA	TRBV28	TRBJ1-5	TGTGCCAGCAGTCGTAATCAGCCCCAGCATTTT	CASSRNQPQHF
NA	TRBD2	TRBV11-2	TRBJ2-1	TGTGCCAGCAGCTTGACTAGCGGGACCGCTGTTGAGCAGTTCTTC	CASSLTSGTAVEQFF
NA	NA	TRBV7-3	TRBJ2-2	TGTGCCAGCAGCCAGTACGGGCCGAACACCGGGGAGCTGTTTTTT	CASSQYGPNTGELFF
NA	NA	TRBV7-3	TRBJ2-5	TGTGCCAGCAGCCCCCGCCGGGGGAATTGGGAGACCCAGTACTTC	CASSPRRGNWETQYF
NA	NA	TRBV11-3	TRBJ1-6	TGTGCCAGCAGCTTGGGCTCGGATAATTCACCCCTCCACTTT	CASSLGSDNSPLHF
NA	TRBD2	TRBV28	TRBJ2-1	TGTGCCAGCAGTTTATTTGGGACTAGCGGGTACAATGAGCAGTTCTTC	CASSLFGTSGYNEQFF
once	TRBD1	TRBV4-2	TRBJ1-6	TGTGCCAGCAGCCATCCCCGGGACAGGGTGAATTCACCCCTCCACTTT	CASSHPRDRVNSPLHF
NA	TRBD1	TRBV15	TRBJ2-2	TGTGCCACCAGCTATCGGGGACAGGTGAACACCGGGGAGCTGTTTTTT	CATSYRGQVNTGELFF
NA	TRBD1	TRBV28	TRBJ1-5	TGTGCCAGCCTTCAGGGGGGTTCGACTCCAACCATAGCCCAGCATTTT	CASLQGGSTPTIAQHF
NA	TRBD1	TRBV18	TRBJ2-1	TGTGCCAGCGAGGACAGGGCAAGCAACAATGAGCAGTTCTTC	CASEDRASNNEQFF
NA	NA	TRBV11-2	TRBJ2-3	TGTGCCAGCAGCCCGGACTTCAACACAGATACGCAGTATTTT	CASSPDFNTDTQYF
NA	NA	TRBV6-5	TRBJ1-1	TGTGCCAGCAGTCAGACAGGGAACACTGAAGCTTTCTTT	CASSQTGNTEAFF
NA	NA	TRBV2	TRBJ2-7	TGTGCCAGCAGTGGAGGCTACGAGCAGTACTTC	CASSGGYEQYF
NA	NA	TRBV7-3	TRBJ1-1	TGTGCCAGCAGCCCAACGGTCGGCACTGAAGCTTTCTTT	CASSPTVGTEAFF
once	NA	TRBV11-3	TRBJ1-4	TGTGCCAGCAGCTTAGGGGTTGGGGCTAATGAAAAACTGTTTTTT	CASSLGVGANEKLFF
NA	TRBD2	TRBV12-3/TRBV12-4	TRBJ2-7	TGTGCCAGCAGTTTAGCGGGAGGGCTCGAGCAGTACTTC	CASSLAGGLEQYF
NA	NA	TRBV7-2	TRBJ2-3	TGTGCCAGCAGCCCACCGACGACAGTCACAGATACGCAGTATTTT	CASSPPTTVTDTQYF
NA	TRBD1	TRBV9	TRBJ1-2	TGTGCCAGCAGCGTAGCTACGAAGGGACAGGGCAGTGGCTACACCTTC	CASSVATKGQGSGYTF
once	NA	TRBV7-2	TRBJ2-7	TGTGCCAGCAGCTCATATAGCGCCCCCTACGAGCAGTACTTC	CASSSYSAPYEQYF
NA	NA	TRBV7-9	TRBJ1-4	TGTGCCAGCAGCAAAGAGGGCTTAAATGAAAAACTGTTTTTT	CASSKEGLNEKLFF
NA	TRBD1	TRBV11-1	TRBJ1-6	TGTGCCAGCAGCGTTAGCTCAGGGGGAAATTCACCCCTCCACTTT	CASSVSSGGNSPLHF
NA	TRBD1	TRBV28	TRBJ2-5	TGTGCCAGCAGCCCTGGGACAGCGTACCAAGAGACCCAGTACTTC	CASSPGTAYQETQYF
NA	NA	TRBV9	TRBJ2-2	TGTGCCAGCTCAGGGGGGTCCTTAAACACCGGGGAGCTGTTTTTT	CASSGGSLNTGELFF
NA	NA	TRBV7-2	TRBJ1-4	TGTGCCAGCAGACAGGCGTCAGAAAAACTGTTTTTT	CASRQASEKLFF
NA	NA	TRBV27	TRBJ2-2	TGTGCCAGCAGTCCCAGGGGGGGACAGAGGAACGGTGGGGATCCCGGGGAGCTGTTTTTT	CASSPRGGQRNGGDPGELFF
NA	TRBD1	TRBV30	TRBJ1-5	TGTGCCTGGCGGGGGACAGGGGCTTATCAGCCCCAGCATTTT	CAWRGTGAYQPQHF
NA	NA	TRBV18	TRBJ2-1	TGTGCCAGCTCGCAGGAGGGCCTTTACAATGAGCAGTTCTTC	CASSQEGLYNEQFF